The source of this T cell receptor beta chain is a study of T cell responses to AZD1222 COVID-19 vaccine. Whole-study results and caveats: Clonal diversity was possibly underestimated, and white British individuals and females predominated among donors. Baseline seropositivity characterized only a handful of AZD1222 recipients. Spike regions recognized by vaccine-associated CD4 TCRs spanned the protein, led by 160-218 and 743-854.

About this clone: The antigen is not known.

CDR3 length: 15 residues. Germline assignment: CDR1 LNHDA and CDR2 SQIVND (reference sequence). Trimming removed 4 bases from V and 6 bases from J, with 18 bases in between. TCRdb's copy holds only in-frame clones and misses some; the assay was immunoSEQ multiplex PCR. The sample has about 180,000 clones; approximately 95% are singletons. The chain links TRBV19 to TRBJ1-2; D is unclear. The sequence was collected from an adult who received the MenACWY meningococcal vaccine as a control. This material consisted of peripheral blood, taken 28 days after the second dose of the MenACWY control vaccine. The CDR3 region is CASSSLAGGDNGYTF. The CDR3 DNA follows: TGTGCCAGTAGTAGCCTAGCGGGCGGAGATAATGGCTACACCTTC.